One and the same sample provided the 2 T cell receptor beta chains below, sequenced in a study of a mutant IDH1 vaccine in newly diagnosed glioma. No antigen is known for these receptors. Time point given: week 23, last vaccination. In every dose of vaccine, 300 ug of mutant IDH1 20-mer peptide was given alongside topical imiquimod. Sequenced by immunoSEQ multiplex PCR; TCRdb stores in-frame clones only, minus some. The profile covers 40,000 to 45,000 clones, with roughly 80% appearing a single time and 5.3% taken by the ten largest. The sample in question was PBMCs, obtained from a glioma patient whose treatment included an IDH1 peptide vaccine. Receptors were obtained from a man aged 50-59 years with glioma.

The J gene is TRBJ2-3, the V gene TRBV9, with D unclear. V was cut by 3 bases and J by 6 bases, with 14 bases left in between. The germline V gene has CDR1 SGDLS and CDR2 YYNGEE. This CDR3 comprises 14 residues. The CDR3 coding sequence is TGTGCCAGCAGCGAGTCGGACCTCGGCGATACGCAGTATTTT. Protein product: CASSESDLGDTQYF.

This chain links TRBV10-3 with TRBJ1-2; D is perhaps TRBD1 (5 bases). CDR3 length: 13 residues. V lost 2 bases, J lost 6 bases, and 10 bases lay in between. The germline CDR1 and CDR2 sequences are ENHRY and SYGVKD. The CDR3 DNA reads TGTGCCATCAGTGAGGGGACGCGGGATGGCTACACCTTC. Its translation: CAISEGTRDGYTF.